The sequence of this T cell receptor (beta chain) was determined in a study of shared clonotypes between healthy human individuals. This CDR3 has 15 amino acids. The V gene's germline CDR1 is MDHEN and CDR2 SYDVKM. V was pared by 5 bases and J by 7 bases, with 21 bases between. All of the donors resided in Nashville, Tennessee, and each was a Caucasian adult. TCRdb keeps only in-frame clones here, not all; method: immunoSEQ multiplex PCR. The sample contains roughly 1.4 million clones, 97% to 99% of which appear only once. This rearrangement joins TRBV28 to TRBJ2-7; the D gene could be TRBD1 or TRBD2 (5 bases each). What was sequenced was naive CD4+ T cells sorted from blood. As for subset: CD45RA+ positively selected. This sequence was found in a man aged 25 to 40 in good health. For the CDR3, the DNA is TGTGCCAGCAGTACCGGGGCGTATGGGGTCGGAGAGCAGTACTTC. Amino acids: CASSTGAYGVGEQYF.